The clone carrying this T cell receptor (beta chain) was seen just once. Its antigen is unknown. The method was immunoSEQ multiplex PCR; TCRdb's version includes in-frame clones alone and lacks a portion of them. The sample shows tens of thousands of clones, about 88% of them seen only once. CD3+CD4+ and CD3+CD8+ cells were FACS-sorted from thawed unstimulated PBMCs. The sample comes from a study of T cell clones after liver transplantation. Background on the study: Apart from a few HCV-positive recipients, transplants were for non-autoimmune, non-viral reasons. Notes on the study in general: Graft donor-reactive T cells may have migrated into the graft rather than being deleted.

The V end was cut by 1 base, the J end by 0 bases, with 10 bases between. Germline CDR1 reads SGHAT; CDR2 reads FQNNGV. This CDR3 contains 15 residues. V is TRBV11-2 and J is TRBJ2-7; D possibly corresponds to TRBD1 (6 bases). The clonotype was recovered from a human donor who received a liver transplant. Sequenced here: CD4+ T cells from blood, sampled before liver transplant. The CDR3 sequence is CASSLVRDTSYEQYF. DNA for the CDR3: TGTGCCAGCAGCTTAGTCCGGGACACCTCCTACGAGCAGTACTTC.